Sequencing of this TCR beta chain was carried out in a study of Ad26.COV2.S vaccination and SARS-CoV-2 variants. Study overall: Donor joined the COV1001 Ad26.COV2.S trial arm. Study-wide findings and caveats: Substantial breadth in spike-specific CD8+ and CD4+ T cell responses was reportedly seen after vaccination.

As regards this clone: Its antigen is undetermined.

The CDR3 sequence is 14 residues long. CDR1 is SGHNT, CDR2 YENEEA, per germline. With 5 bases removed from V and 5 bases from J, the gap between germline ends came to 16 bases. The treatment was: some 19 received Ad26.COV2.S at low or high dose, single or two shots; a few received placebo; per-sample allocation not given. At day 63 after the first vaccine or placebo injection, samples were drawn. The administered vaccine (an Ad26 vector) expressed Wuhan-strain SARS-CoV-2 spike. Assay: immunoSEQ multiplex PCR; the TCRdb copy retains only in-frame clones and omits some. In the table there are a few hundred thousand clones, around 90% of which are singletons.

The TCR comes from a person between 18 and 60 years old who received the Ad26.COV2.S COVID-19 vaccine or a placebo. The gene calls are TRBV11-3 and TRBJ2-7; D is possibly TRBD2 (7 bases). The source was peripheral blood, collected in a trial of Ad26.COV2.S vaccine versus placebo. The DNA of the CDR3 is TGTGCCAGCAGCCCGTGGGGGGGGGCCCACGAGCAGTACTTC. This gives the protein CASSPWGGAHEQYF.